Shown below are 26 T cell receptor beta chains from a single sample sequenced in a study of blood T cell repertoires in COVID-19. The method was immunoSEQ multiplex PCR; TCRdb's version includes in-frame clones alone and lacks a portion of them. Of about 200,000 clones in the sample, 80% were seen once. Sequencing used peripheral blood. These receptor sequences come from a human donor in a cohort sampled during active COVID-19.

The chain recombines TRBV5-4 with TRBJ2-7; 12 bases are a match to TRBD1. J gave up 5 bases and V 5 bases, and 11 bases lay outside the gene matches. The CDR3 is made up of 16 amino acids. Germline values: CDR1 SGHNT, CDR2 YYREEE (reference sequence). The chain's CDR3 is CASSTRDRGPFDEQYF. The CDR3 DNA reads TGTGCCAGCAGTACCCGGGACAGGGGGCCTTTCGACGAGCAGTACTTC.

This clone was counted once. The chain uses TRBV4-1 and TRBJ1-3, with 12 bases that match TRBD1. Losses at the gene ends were 4 bases for V and 2 bases for J; bases not matched to a gene: 3. The germline V gene encodes CDR1 MGHRA and CDR2 YSYEKL. The CDR3 covers 16 residues. CDR3 sequence (DNA): TGCGCCAGCAGCCGGGACAGGGGGCTCGCTGGAAACACCATATATTTT. Its translation is CASSRDRGLAGNTIYF.

V usage is TRBV7-9 and J usage is TRBJ2-5; 10 bases agree with TRBD1. In germline, CDR1 is SEHNR, CDR2 FQNEAQ (reference sequence). The CDR3 spans 16 residues. V shed 5 bases, J shed 1 base, and the junction held 7 bases outside the gene matches. The CDR3 spells CASSDRDRGAQETQYF. CDR3 DNA sequence: TGTGCCAGCAGCGACCGGGACAGGGGCGCCCAAGAGACCCAGTACTTC.

The V and J genes are TRBV12-5 and TRBJ1-6; tentative D call: TRBD1 (6 bases). The CDR3 runs 17 residues. Per the germline V gene, CDR1 is LGHNT and CDR2 is FRNRAP. V was pared by 6 bases and J by 0 bases, with 15 bases between. The CDR3, as DNA: TGTGCTAGTGGCCCATTCTCAGGGGACTCCTATAATTCACCCCTCCACTTT. Its protein product is CASGPFSGDSYNSPLHF.

V gene TRBV6-5 combines with J gene TRBJ2-7, with TRBD1 matching over 7 bases. Germline CDR1 reads MNHEY; CDR2 reads SVGAGI. V shed 10 bases and J 0 bases; nucleotides not matched to a gene: 3. The CDR3 extends over 12 amino acids. DNA of the CDR3: TGTGCCACTGACAGGGCCTCCTACGAGCAGTACTTC. This codes for CATDRASYEQYF.

The J gene is TRBJ1-2, the V gene TRBV5-4; 10 bases fit TRBD1. The germline V gene has CDR1 SGHNT and CDR2 YYREEE (reference sequence). This CDR3 is built from 13 residues. V trimming: 4 bases; J trimming: 5 bases; junction bases outside the gene matches: 2. This CDR3 is CASSQDRGYGYTF. Here the CDR3 DNA reads TGTGCCAGCAGCCAGGACAGGGGGTATGGCTACACCTTC.

The J gene is TRBJ2-1, the V gene TRBV28, with D maybe TRBD2 (7 bases). Trimming stripped 7 bases from V and 3 bases from J, with 10 bases between. Germline V gives CDR1 MDHEN, CDR2 SYDVKM. The CDR3 has 13 amino acids. The CDR3 DNA reads as TGTGCCAGCAAGGGGGGGTTCTACAATGAGCAGTTCTTC. This encodes CASKGGFYNEQFF.

The genes are TRBV15 and TRBJ2-7; TRBD1 agrees at 10 bases. The CDR3 runs to 16 residues. The ends lost 0 bases at V and 5 bases at J; junction bases unmatched: 7. Germline CDR1 reads LNHNV; CDR2 reads YYDKDF (reference sequence). CDR3 nucleotide sequence: TGTGCCACCAGCAGAGATAGAGGACAGGGGGATCACGAGCAGTACTTC. It is translated as CATSRDRGQGDHEQYF.

The V gene is TRBV2, the J gene TRBJ1-1, with D hard to call. The V end was cut by 3 bases, the J end by 0 bases, with 11 bases between. Germline CDR1 and CDR2: SNHLY and FYNNEI. The CDR3 sequence is 15 residues long. CDR3 residues: CASSEEGRLNTEAFF. The CDR3 nucleotides read TGTGCCAGCAGTGAGGAAGGCAGGCTGAACACTGAAGCTTTCTTT.

This rearrangement joins TRBV30 to TRBJ2-1; D may be TRBD2 (6 bases). Trimming stripped 2 bases from V and 9 bases from J, with 14 bases between. The germline CDR1 and CDR2 sequences are GTSNPN and SVGIG (reference sequence). The CDR3 is 13 amino acids. The CDR3 loop reads CAWSRVGRGEQFF. The CDR3 DNA sequence: TGTGCCTGGAGTCGGGTAGGGCGGGGTGAGCAGTTCTTC.

The CDR3: CASSQVAGGNEKLFF. The CDR3 DNA follows: TGTGCCAGCAGCCAAGTGGCAGGGGGCAATGAAAAACTGTTTTTT. The chain is built from TRBV7-9 and TRBJ1-4; 8 nucleotides line up with TRBD1. Germline CDR1 SEHNR, CDR2 FQNEAQ (reference sequence). J lost 5 bases, V lost 5 bases, and 7 bases had no gene match. CDR3 length: 15 residues.

The chain combines TRBV18 with TRBJ2-7; unclear D gene. The CDR3 totals 13 residues. V was shortened by 4 bases and J by 0 bases, with 7 bases between the two germline ends. Germline values: CDR1 KGHSH, CDR2 LQKENI. CDR3 DNA sequence: TGTGCCAGCTCACTCCTCCTCTCCTACGAGCAGTACTTC. This codes for CASSLLLSYEQYF.

In its sample, this clone was seen a few times. V is TRBV11-1 and J is TRBJ2-1, with no clear D. Germline CDR1 is SGHAT and CDR2 is FQDESV (reference sequence). The CDR3 is 12 residues long. The V end lost 1 base, the J end lost 9 bases, and 7 bases lay between the germline ends. For the CDR3, the DNA is TGTGCCAGCAGCTTAGAGAGAGGTGAGCAGTTCTTC. This gives the protein CASSLERGEQFF.

The chain links TRBV11-3 to TRBJ2-2; 7 bases line up with TRBD1. Germline CDR1 is SGHNT and CDR2 is YENEEA. V gave up 5 bases and J gave up 5 bases; unmatched junction bases: 5. The CDR3 is 14 amino acids. CDR3 loop: CASSAPQGTGELFF. Written as DNA, the CDR3 is TGTGCCAGCAGCGCCCCACAGGGGACCGGGGAGCTGTTTTTT.

The rearrangement joins TRBV28 to TRBJ1-5; 7 bases are shared with TRBD1. V trimming: 4 bases; J trimming: 7 bases; junction bases outside the gene matches: 7. The CDR3 consists of 14 residues. The V gene's germline CDR1 is MDHEN and CDR2 SYDVKM. CDR3 nucleotides: TGTGCCAGCAGTTCACCTCCGACAGGGCAGCCCCAGCATTTT. As protein: CASSSPPTGQPQHF.

The chain combines TRBV20-1 with TRBJ2-7; D may be TRBD2 (5 bases). From germline, CDR1 is DFQATT and CDR2 SNEGSKA (reference sequence). This CDR3 has 11 residues. Between the trimmed V and J ends, which lost 6 bases and 3 bases, there was a span of 9 bases. The CDR3 DNA reads as TGCAGTGCCCCGGCGGGCTACGAGCAGTACTTC. Translation gives CSAPAGYEQYF.

This clone came up once. This chain connects TRBV7-9 to TRBJ1-2; D is perhaps TRBD1 (5 bases). This CDR3 is 13 amino acids long. The V and J ends lost 5 bases and 8 bases respectively, with 15 bases between them. Per germline, CDR1 SEHNR and CDR2 FQNEAQ (reference sequence). The chain's CDR3 is CASSPLQGRGYTF. For the CDR3, the DNA is TGTGCCAGCAGCCCCTTGCAGGGCCGGGGCTACACCTTC.

The chain joins TRBV30 to TRBJ1-3, with 7 bases lining up with TRBD1. Germline V gene sequence: CDR1 GTSNPN, CDR2 SVGIG (reference sequence). V was clipped by 6 bases and J by 4 bases; unmatched bases: 15. The CDR3 has 16 residues. The CDR3 loop reads CACYLLRGLPGNTIYF. CDR3 nucleotides: TGTGCCTGCTATTTACTAAGGGGGCTGCCCGGAAACACCATATATTTT.

This clone was detected a few times. The V and J genes are TRBV5-1 and TRBJ2-5; no clear D. Germline assignment: CDR1 SGHRS and CDR2 YFSETQ. V lost 2 bases to trimming and J lost 3 bases, with 14 bases between them. The CDR3 totals 15 residues. The CDR3 loop reads CASSFSLTEKETQYF. The CDR3 nucleotides read TGCGCCAGCAGCTTTAGCTTGACTGAGAAAGAGACCCAGTACTTC. The full variable domain, with the rest looked up from reference TRBV5-1 and TRBJ2-5, is KAGVTQTPRYLIKTRGQQVTLSCSPISGHRSVSWYQQTPGQGLQFLFEYFSETQRNKGNFPGRFSGRQFSNSRSEMNVSTLELGDSALYLCASSFSLTEKETQYFGPGTRLLVL.

The rearrangement uses TRBV19 and TRBJ2-4; 9 bases are a match to TRBD2. The CDR3 is made up of 15 amino acids. The V and J ends lost 6 bases and 0 bases, in that order; junction bases with no gene match: 3. CDR1 and CDR2 from the germline V gene are LNHDA and SQIVND (reference sequence). The CDR3 protein is CASRQREVAKNIQYF. The CDR3 DNA reads TGTGCCAGTAGGCAGCGGGAGGTAGCCAAAAACATTCAGTACTTC.

Note on this clone: The junction departs from the called germline gene at one end, perhaps through a read error. The chain links TRBV5-8 to TRBJ2-1, with 9 bases fitting TRBD1. Germline CDR1 is SGHTS and CDR2 is YDEGEE. The CDR3 is made up of 15 amino acids. CDR3 residues: CASNLVRTGGEEQFF. CDR3 DNA sequence: TGTGCCAGCAACTTGGTCCGTACAGGGGGCGAAGAGCAGTTCTTC.

This chain connects TRBV28 to TRBJ2-1; D perhaps matches TRBD1 (6 bases). The CDR3 consists of 14 residues. Germline V CDR1 and CDR2: MDHEN, SYDVKM. V was pared by 6 bases and J by 4 bases, with 13 bases between. CDR3 in DNA: TGTGCCAGCAGGCCCGGGACACCTTACAATGAGCAGTTCTTC. Translating gives CASRPGTPYNEQFF.

This chain joins TRBV28 and TRBJ1-2; TRBD1 aligns across 10 bases. This CDR3 is built from 13 residues. The junction had 5 bases not matched to a gene; V was cut back by 6 bases and J by 7 bases. Germline-derived CDR1 and CDR2 are MDHEN and SYDVKM. The DNA of the CDR3 is TGTGCCAGCAGACTGACAGGGGGCCTTGGCTACACCTTC. Translation gives CASRLTGGLGYTF.

The V call is TRBV10-3, the J call TRBJ1-2, with TRBD1 matching 8 bases. The CDR3 covers 14 residues. Germline loops: CDR1 ENHRY, CDR2 SYGVKD. V was clipped by 2 bases and J by 5 bases; unmatched bases: 4. CDR3 DNA sequence: TGTGCCATCAGTGAGACGGACAGGGAGTATGGCTACACCTTC. Translated: CAISETDREYGYTF.

The rearrangement uses TRBV6-2 or TRBV6-3 and TRBJ2-5; D unclear. Germline-derived CDR1 and CDR2 are MNHEY and SVGEGT. This CDR3 comprises 12 residues. With 6 bases removed from V and 4 bases from J, the gap between germline ends came to 9 bases. The CDR3 coding sequence is TGTGCCAGCAGCCCCTCCGGAGAGACCCAGTACTTC. Translating it yields CASSPSGETQYF.

This chain links TRBV19 with TRBJ1-1; D not certain. Germline loops: CDR1 LNHDA, CDR2 SQIVND (reference sequence). V lost 3 bases and J lost 4, with 12 bases in between. The CDR3 is made up of 14 amino acids. The CDR3 spells CASSISAGFTEAFF. The CDR3 DNA follows: TGTGCCAGTAGTATTTCGGCCGGGTTCACTGAAGCTTTCTTT.